This T cell receptor beta chain was found in a study of regulatory T cells in long-lasting Graves disease. Points from the study as a whole: The study examined only peripheral blood, not thyroid tissue. TRBV28, TRBJ1-2 and TRBJ2-5 emerged as the favored segments in persistent disease.

Library construction for TCR beta used iRepertoire HTBI primers and Arm-PCR of CDR3 regions. Per the original data handling: The samples included 60 to 65 TRBV and some 15 TRBJ segments. TCRdb itself ran the multiplex PCR reads through MiXCR, one entry per CDR3 protein. For this entry, the V and J calls and clone size follow TCRdb and not the study's own pipeline. The sample includes 300,000 to 450,000 distinct CDR3 sequences, roughly 15% of them seen just once. Trimming stripped 2 bases from V and 5 bases from J, with 7 bases between. This CDR3 has 13 amino acids. The germline V gene encodes CDR1 KGHSH and CDR2 LQKENI. Time point defined: newly diagnosed GD, antithyroid drugs for less than 3 months. From RNA extracted from PBMCs, the TCR library was made. Each patient gave approximately 9.2 milliliters of EDTA-anticoagulated peripheral blood. At least ten counts were recorded for this clonotype. What it binds is unknown.

V is TRBV18 and J is TRBJ2-1; a possible D gene is TRBD2 (5 bases). The sample consisted of peripheral blood mononuclear cells (PBMCs), taken at new diagnosis, from a patient treated with antithyroid drugs. The receptor comes from a female donor with Graves disease. In nucleotides, the CDR3 is TGTGCCAGCTCACCAGTGGGAGACAATGAGCAGTTCTTC. Translation gives CASSPVGDNEQFF.